Listed below are T cell receptor beta chains from one sample, sequenced in a study of blood T cell repertoires in COVID-19. Sequenced by immunoSEQ multiplex PCR; TCRdb stores in-frame clones only, minus some. The table lists 150,000 to 200,000 clones, 88% of them singletons, with approximately 4% in the top ten. The sample comprised peripheral blood. The receptors stem from a human donor in a cohort sampled during active COVID-19. Both conserved end residues are trimmed from each CDR3. Fields, in order: J gene, clone size, V gene, CDR3 length, CDR3 protein. Not every row has a clone size; where given, it reads once, few, many or a size class.

j_call: TRBJ1-4
clone_size: -
v_call: TRBV25-1
cdr3_length: 12
cdr3_aa: ASSGTGGNEKLF

j_call: TRBJ2-7
clone_size: -
v_call: TRBV2
cdr3_length: 15
cdr3_aa: ASSWGQLAKYPPLQY

j_call: TRBJ1-5
clone_size: once
v_call: TRBV6-6
cdr3_length: 14
cdr3_aa: ASSPPPGQGSQPQH

j_call: TRBJ1-1
clone_size: few
v_call: TRBV3-1/TRBV3-2
cdr3_length: 11
cdr3_aa: ASSDRGRGRAF

j_call: TRBJ2-7
clone_size: -
v_call: TRBV29-1
cdr3_length: 11
cdr3_aa: SATSGEAGEQY

j_call: TRBJ1-2
clone_size: once
v_call: TRBV28
cdr3_length: 13
cdr3_aa: ASSLDGQGGRGYT

j_call: TRBJ2-5
clone_size: -
v_call: TRBV4-3
cdr3_length: 13
cdr3_aa: ASSQDSSAVSFQY

j_call: TRBJ2-7
clone_size: -
v_call: TRBV5-1
cdr3_length: 13
cdr3_aa: ASSLNTASSYEQY

j_call: TRBJ2-5
clone_size: -
v_call: TRBV7-2
cdr3_length: 12
cdr3_aa: ASSLSLAEETQY

j_call: TRBJ2-3
clone_size: -
v_call: TRBV3-1/TRBV3-2
cdr3_length: 12
cdr3_aa: ASSGRGLRDTQY

j_call: TRBJ2-3
clone_size: -
v_call: TRBV15
cdr3_length: 13
cdr3_aa: ATSRDAGYTDTQY

j_call: TRBJ1-6
clone_size: -
v_call: TRBV11-1
cdr3_length: 11
cdr3_aa: ASSLVDNSPLH

j_call: TRBJ1-6
clone_size: few
v_call: TRBV7-2
cdr3_length: 14
cdr3_aa: ASSPGSLSVYSPLH

j_call: TRBJ1-5
clone_size: -
v_call: TRBV30
cdr3_length: 11
cdr3_aa: AWSRQGNQPQH

j_call: TRBJ2-7
clone_size: -
v_call: TRBV7-2
cdr3_length: 12
cdr3_aa: ASSLGTGSYEQY

j_call: TRBJ1-3
clone_size: few
v_call: TRBV5-4
cdr3_length: 14
cdr3_aa: ASSLARTGGGNTIY

j_call: TRBJ2-5
clone_size: -
v_call: TRBV5-1
cdr3_length: 13
cdr3_aa: ASSFEGRSQETQY

j_call: TRBJ2-7
clone_size: -
v_call: TRBV4-3
cdr3_length: 15
cdr3_aa: ASSQGIGGNNPYEQY

j_call: TRBJ2-7
clone_size: -
v_call: TRBV5-1
cdr3_length: 12
cdr3_aa: ASSVRQGAREQY

j_call: TRBJ2-7
clone_size: few
v_call: TRBV15
cdr3_length: 13
cdr3_aa: ATSRDRGGGYEQY

j_call: TRBJ2-7
clone_size: -
v_call: TRBV6-2/TRBV6-3
cdr3_length: 12
cdr3_aa: ASSYGGTHYEQY

j_call: TRBJ2-7
clone_size: -
v_call: TRBV4-3
cdr3_length: 13
cdr3_aa: ASSHLGIGPYEQY

j_call: TRBJ1-3
clone_size: -
v_call: TRBV6-5
cdr3_length: 12
cdr3_aa: ASTTRVSGNTIY

j_call: TRBJ2-3
clone_size: -
v_call: TRBV12-5
cdr3_length: 12
cdr3_aa: ASSREPRTDTQY

j_call: TRBJ2-1
clone_size: -
v_call: TRBV4-3
cdr3_length: 12
cdr3_aa: ASSQGEDYNEQF

j_call: TRBJ2-7
clone_size: -
v_call: TRBV2
cdr3_length: 13
cdr3_aa: ASRDIAGGSHEQY

j_call: TRBJ2-7
clone_size: -
v_call: TRBV29-1
cdr3_length: 10
cdr3_aa: SVHSGLAGIS

j_call: TRBJ2-3
clone_size: -
v_call: TRBV19
cdr3_length: 13
cdr3_aa: ASSKSARGEDTQY

j_call: TRBJ1-3
clone_size: -
v_call: TRBV7-2
cdr3_length: 13
cdr3_aa: ASSPVAGSGNTIY

j_call: TRBJ2-3
clone_size: -
v_call: TRBV28
cdr3_length: 12
cdr3_aa: ASCREAGTDTQY

j_call: TRBJ2-6
clone_size: -
v_call: TRBV27
cdr3_length: 13
cdr3_aa: ASSPGVSGANVLT

j_call: TRBJ2-5
clone_size: -
v_call: TRBV7-2
cdr3_length: 11
cdr3_aa: ASSKNSGETQY

j_call: TRBJ1-4
clone_size: -
v_call: TRBV9
cdr3_length: 13
cdr3_aa: ASSHLGQINEKLF

j_call: TRBJ1-2
clone_size: once
v_call: TRBV15
cdr3_length: 13
cdr3_aa: ATSREDSSSGGYT

j_call: TRBJ2-1
clone_size: -
v_call: TRBV29-1
cdr3_length: 13
cdr3_aa: SVDPLATSYNEQF

j_call: TRBJ2-2
clone_size: few
v_call: TRBV9
cdr3_length: 17
cdr3_aa: ASSVGGTSGSVNTGELF

j_call: TRBJ2-3
clone_size: -
v_call: TRBV4-2
cdr3_length: 14
cdr3_aa: ASSPRTSGAFQTQY

j_call: TRBJ1-1
clone_size: few
v_call: TRBV28
cdr3_length: 14
cdr3_aa: ASSRGGRGSNTEAF

j_call: TRBJ1-1
clone_size: -
v_call: TRBV6-5
cdr3_length: 12
cdr3_aa: ASSYSGGYTEAF

j_call: TRBJ2-2
clone_size: -
v_call: TRBV6-1
cdr3_length: 13
cdr3_aa: ASSEHGGLTGELF

j_call: TRBJ1-1
clone_size: -
v_call: TRBV6-5
cdr3_length: 12
cdr3_aa: ASRNPGQNTEAF

j_call: TRBJ1-6
clone_size: -
v_call: TRBV28
cdr3_length: 12
cdr3_aa: ASSQTVNNSPLH

j_call: TRBJ2-7
clone_size: few
v_call: TRBV4-2
cdr3_length: 14
cdr3_aa: ASSQAAQGVTYEQY

j_call: TRBJ2-6
clone_size: -
v_call: TRBV19
cdr3_length: 11
cdr3_aa: ASDSSGANVLT

j_call: TRBJ1-5
clone_size: -
v_call: TRBV29-1
cdr3_length: 12
cdr3_aa: SVSRGDDNQPQH

j_call: TRBJ2-1
clone_size: -
v_call: TRBV6-5
cdr3_length: 14
cdr3_aa: ASSYSGASSYNEQF

j_call: TRBJ1-2
clone_size: -
v_call: TRBV18
cdr3_length: 11
cdr3_aa: ASSPREEGGYT

j_call: TRBJ1-3
clone_size: -
v_call: TRBV29-1
cdr3_length: 10
cdr3_aa: SVEALASTIY

j_call: TRBJ2-2
clone_size: -
v_call: TRBV5-1
cdr3_length: 12
cdr3_aa: ASSFGTLTGELF

j_call: TRBJ1-2
clone_size: -
v_call: TRBV3-1/TRBV3-2
cdr3_length: 12
cdr3_aa: ASSSATGNYGYT

j_call: TRBJ2-1
clone_size: -
v_call: TRBV15
cdr3_length: 12
cdr3_aa: ATSSGPRADEQF

j_call: TRBJ2-7
clone_size: once
v_call: TRBV30
cdr3_length: 13
cdr3_aa: AWSGILAQSYEQY